This entry concerns a single T cell receptor beta chain. The germline gene is not matched at one end of the junction; a read error may be the cause. These data originate in a study of T cell changes during pregnancy in multiple sclerosis. The CDR3 loop spans 13 amino acids. CDR1 and CDR2 from the germline V gene are SSHAT and FNYEAQ (reference sequence). The method was immunoSEQ multiplex PCR; TCRdb's version includes in-frame clones alone and lacks a portion of them. This sample has around 60,000 clones; roughly nine tenths occur once, and the top ten carry about 0.49%. Sequencing used CD4+ T cells from peripheral blood mononuclear cells, obtained after pregnancy. This chain joins TRBV7-7 and TRBJ1-1, with D unclear. The TCR was taken from a female donor in good health, enrolled as a control in a pregnancy study. CDR3 coding DNA: TGTGCTAGCAGCCTCCAGATGAACACTGAAGCTTTCTTT. Protein product: CASSLQMNTEAFF.